This TCR beta chain was sequenced during a study of blood T cells in healthy people across ages (dated by TCRdb to between 2015 and 2016). Broadly, across the study: In model experiments, roughly one uniquely barcoded TCR beta cDNA molecule per two T cells was captured by template switching. Age-related changes in TCR beta repertoire diversity were measured in the study by deep sequencing normalized with unique cDNA molecular identifiers. Four age groups were formed from the donors: young (average approximately 15 years), middle-aged (around 37), aged (about 62) and long-lived (82). Donors of different ages were randomly distributed across sequencing lanes to avoid experimental bias. The study analyzed two additional independent replicas of 1 million unique cDNA reads from the same blood draw for two donors, one aged 18 to 29 and one aged 80 or older.

The paper's findings and limits, for the study overall: Observed TCR beta diversity per million T cells fell roughly linearly with age, and a significant reduction was already apparent by age approximately 41. Compared with the aged group, more naive CD4+ T cells, fewer expanded clones and increased TCR diversity were shown by the long-lived group, suggesting age selection. Estimates of total diversity based on one million sequenced T cells were regarded as lower bounds and as underestimates. Because profiling used bulk unsorted PBMCs, naive and antigen-experienced compartments could not be compared conclusively. The percentage of naive T cells measured by flow cytometry correlated strongly with observed TCR beta diversity. The CMV infection status of donors was not known, potentially confounding age-related changes in expanded clonotypes.

Preparation of the library involved 5' RACE. The run used an Illumina HiSeq 2500. A second PCR of about 6 to 12 cycles was run with a J-beta primer mix and a sample-barcoded 5' primer. A template-switch 5' adaptor carrying 12 random nucleotides introduced a unique molecular identifier onto each TCR beta cDNA molecule. Each sample yielded at least 3 million CDR3-containing paired-end reads. All of the RNA was converted into first-strand cDNA using the Mint cDNA synthesis kit, with a TRBC-specific oligonucleotide serving as the primer. Following uracil-DNA glycosylase treatment, a first 18-cycle PCR with universal primers M1SS and BC2_uni_R was performed on all cDNA. In the original analysis: Each sample was normalized by randomly selecting 1 million high-quality reads, each carrying a distinct molecular identifier. Reads sharing molecular identifiers were discarded rather than binned into consensus sequences. MiTCR, run with a Q25 quality threshold and the strictest error-elimination algorithm, handled CDR3 identification, clonotype clustering and error correction. Lower-bound total TCR beta diversity was estimated with a nonparametric unseen species model using Euler transformation. The public reads were quality trimmed at Q25 with fastp and then assembled into clones with MiXCR by TCRdb, keeping productive beta chains. Each record represents a unique CDR3 protein, reported with the most common genes and DNA among its rows. It is TCRdb's table, rather than the study itself, that gives the V and J calls and clone size. This sample gives over 600,000 distinct CDR3 sequences in total; 46% of them show up just once. Together, the top ten hold 15% to 20% of the sample.

Donors were under 40 systemically healthy Caucasian individuals from Russia aged roughly 6 to 95 years. Ten milliliters of peripheral blood were collected from each donor into EDTA-treated Vacutainer tubes. PBMCs were isolated by Ficoll-Paque density-gradient centrifugation, with at least 7 million obtained per sample. Trizol reagent was used to extract total RNA from the PBMCs, yielding at least 6 micrograms per sample. The percentages of naive CD45RAhigh/CD27high T cells were determined by flow cytometry on a PBMC aliquot from every donor. From a lookup of the germline V gene, CDR1 and CDR2 are LGHNT and FRNRAP. Including the terminal cysteine and phenylalanine, the CDR3 comprises 15 residues. Only the CDR3 region is kept as DNA, spanning 45 bases read in frame from base 1. V loses 4 bases, J loses 5 bases, and the germline ends lie 17 bases apart. Comments on this clonotype: Its antigen is unknown. Nothing much larger sits one base from this clone, and base qualities are not available.

The sequenced sample consisted of blood. The rearrangement combines TRBV12-5 with TRBJ2-5; matching of 5 bases hints at TRBD1 as the D gene. This receptor was identified in an elderly man in good health. The bases read TGTGCTAGTGGTTCGGCTCGACAGTCCTGGGAGACCCAGTACTTC. This sequence encodes CASGSARQSWETQYF.